This TCR beta chain derives from a study of human T cells and chemical hapten exposure. The study's findings and limits: Since the donors had alopecia, their immune response may not be the same as that of healthy people.

Of note for this clonotype: Its target is not known.

Documented time point: patch test 3, about 24 weeks after DPC sensitization. The treatment is: therapeutic diphenylcyclopropenone sensitization with weekly scalp DPC. Donors, patients with alopecia ranging from 18 to 70 years old and judged suitable for DPC, provided samples. The germline CDR1 and CDR2 sequences are MGHDK and SYGVNS. V was cut by 5 bases and J by 0 bases, with 9 bases left in between. The CDR3 runs to 14 residues. The library labeled individual cDNA molecules by adding unique molecular identifiers to them. TCRdb recomputed calls from the RACE reads with MiXCR, one row per CDR3 protein. The table lists 150,000 to 200,000 distinct CDR3 sequences, approximately 24% of them singletons, with 2% to 2.5% in the top ten.

Specimen: whole blood, collected in connection with sensitization to the hapten diphenylcyclopropenone (DPC). The chain joins TRBV25-1 to TRBJ2-3; D remains ambiguous. The TCR was taken from a middle-aged woman with alopecia areata. Some clones in this sample may be carry-over from other donors' samples. The CDR3 sequence: CASSRWPSTDTQYF. The DNA for the CDR3 is TGTGCCAGCAGTCGATGGCCCAGCACAGATACGCAGTATTTT.